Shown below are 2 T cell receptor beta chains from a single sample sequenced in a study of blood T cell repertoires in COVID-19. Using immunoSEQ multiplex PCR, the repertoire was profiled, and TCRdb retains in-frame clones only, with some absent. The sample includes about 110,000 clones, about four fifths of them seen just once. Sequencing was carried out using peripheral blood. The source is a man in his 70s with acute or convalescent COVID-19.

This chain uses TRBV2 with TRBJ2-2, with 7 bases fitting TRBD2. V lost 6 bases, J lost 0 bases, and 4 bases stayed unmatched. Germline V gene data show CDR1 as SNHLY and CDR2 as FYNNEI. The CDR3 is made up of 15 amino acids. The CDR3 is CASRFSGANTGELFF. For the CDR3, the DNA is TGTGCCAGCAGATTCAGCGGGGCGAACACCGGGGAGCTGTTTTTT.

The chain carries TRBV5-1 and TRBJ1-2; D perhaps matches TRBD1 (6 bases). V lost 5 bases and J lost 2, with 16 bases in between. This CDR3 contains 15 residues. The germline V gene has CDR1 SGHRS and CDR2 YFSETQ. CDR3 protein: CASRGSTGYNYGYTF. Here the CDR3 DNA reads TGCGCCAGCAGGGGTTCGACAGGATACAACTATGGCTACACCTTC.